This T cell receptor beta chain was recovered during a study of human T cells and chemical hapten exposure. The table lists this clonotype with many counts. For the library, individual cDNA molecules each received unique molecular identifiers. TCRdb recomputed calls from the RACE reads with MiXCR, one row per CDR3 protein. The sample shows tens of thousands of distinct CDR3 sequences, roughly 9.2% of them seen only once. CDR1 is MNHNY and CDR2 is SVGAGI in the germline V gene (reference sequence). There are 13 residues in the CDR3. The ends were cut back, 7 bases at V and 7 bases at J, with 14 bases in the middle. Regarding time point: patch test 1, 2 weeks after DPC sensitization. This sample's treatment: therapeutic diphenylcyclopropenone sensitization with weekly scalp DPC.

The sample was whole blood, taken in connection with sensitization to the hapten diphenylcyclopropenone (DPC). This clonotype was obtained from a woman between 40 and 55 years old with alopecia areata. Some clones in this sample may be carry-over from other donors' samples. This chain links TRBV6-6 with TRBJ2-4; tentatively, D is TRBD2 (5 bases). The CDR3 bases are TGTGCCAGCACCGTCCAAGGCGGGAACATTCAGTACTTC. It yields the protein CASTVQGGNIQYF.